The clone carrying this T cell receptor beta chain was observed a single time. Original analysis: Amplification with reference gene primers provided the estimates of nucleated cell counts. TCRdb's copy holds only in-frame clones and misses some; the assay was immunoSEQ multiplex PCR. V and J calls and clone size follow that table, whereas D and trimming were derived from the DNA. This table holds 200,000 to 250,000 clones, 70% to 90% found once. The germline CDR1 and CDR2 sequences are MDHEN and SYDVKM. V was clipped by 7 bases and J by 10 bases; unmatched bases: 9. The CDR3 covers 12 residues. The data stem from a study of blood T cell repertoires in COVID-19. On the study more broadly: The study drew acute and convalescent COVID-19 samples from the United States, Italy and Spain. In each case, the material was cDNA or gDNA derived from T cells, B-cell-depleted T cells, or PBMCs.

This clonotype originated in a man aged 50 or older who had recovered from COVID-19. Material for sequencing was peripheral blood. The chain uses TRBV28 and TRBJ2-7, with 8 bases aligning to TRBD1. DNA of the CDR3: TGTGCCAGCACCTCAGGGGGCTCTGTCCAGTACTTC. Residues: CASTSGGSVQYF.